This TCR beta chain was sequenced during a study of cytomegalovirus exposure and HLA in healthy donors. CDR3 length: 13 amino acids. Germline V lookup: CDR1 SGHRS, CDR2 YFSETQ. Trimming shortened V by 0 bases and J by 2 bases, and 6 bases separated the two germline ends. PCR employed 60 Vbeta and 13 Jbeta primers. TCRdb keeps only in-frame clones here, not all; method: immunoSEQ multiplex PCR. Here the sample spans approximately 100,000 clones, roughly 71% being singletons. Sequenced input: PBMCs. V usage is TRBV5-1 and J usage is TRBJ2-7, with D possibly TRBD1 on 6 matching bases. The sequence came from a man aged 45-65 years in good health and CMV-seronegative. The CDR3 here is CASSLDRAYEQYF. DNA of the CDR3: TGCGCCAGCAGCTTGGACAGGGCCTACGAGCAGTACTTC.